A selection of T cell receptor beta chains follows, all from one sample in a study of blood T cell repertoires in COVID-19. The repertoire was sequenced with immunoSEQ multiplex PCR; TCRdb's copy has only in-frame clones and lacks some. The repertoire has 70,000 to 95,000 clones, 70% to 90% of them found once; the top ten carry roughly 7.4%. Source material: peripheral blood. The receptors come from a woman between 65 and 79 years old with acute or convalescent COVID-19. The CDR3 runs from the conserved cysteine through the conserved F or W. A D gene is named only where the DNA matches it firmly. Where a row states a size, it is once, few, many or the class of an expanded clone; other rows omit it.

abundance,d_gene,j_gene,v_gene,CDR3nt,CDR3aa
NA,NA,TRBJ2-7,TRBV5-4,TGTGCCAGCAGCAAACAAGACACGTCTAATATCGAGCAGTACTTC,CASSKQDTSNIEQYF
NA,NA,TRBJ2-5,TRBV18,TGTGCCAGCTCACCGCTGACGGGGTGGGAGACCCAGTACTTC,CASSPLTGWETQYF
NA,TRBD1,TRBJ1-5,TRBV2,TGTGCCAGCAGTGAAGCCCGGACAGGGAGCAATCAGCCCCAGCATTTT,CASSEARTGSNQPQHF
few,NA,TRBJ2-1,TRBV6-2/TRBV6-3,TGTGCCAGCAGTCCGCTCTGGGACAAGAAATACAATGAGCAGTTCTTC,CASSPLWDKKYNEQFF
NA,NA,TRBJ1-2,TRBV7-8,TGTGCCAGCAGCTCACAGGGAGTTGGTGGCTACACCTTC,CASSSQGVGGYTF
NA,NA,TRBJ2-1,TRBV28,TGTGCCAGCAGCCTAAGCGTTAATGAGCAGTTCTTC,CASSLSVNEQFF
once,NA,TRBJ2-5,TRBV30,TGTGCCTGGAGTGTACCGCGGCAGAATCAAGAGACCCAGTACTTC,CAWSVPRQNQETQYF
NA,NA,TRBJ1-2,TRBV5-1,TGCGCCAGCAGCTTGGGGGCAGATCCCTATAACTATGGCTACACCTTC,CASSLGADPYNYGYTF
NA,TRBD1,TRBJ2-7,TRBV3-1/TRBV3-2,TGTGCCAGCAGCTCGGGGGACAGGGTCTACGAGCAGTACTTC,CASSSGDRVYEQYF
NA,NA,TRBJ1-2,TRBV19,TGTGCCAGCAAGACAGGCATAAGGACAGTTACTAACTATGGCTACACCTTC,CASKTGIRTVTNYGYTF
once,TRBD1,TRBJ1-2,TRBV7-2,TGTGCCAGCAGCCTGTCGACAGGGGGCCCCAACTATGGCTACACCTTC,CASSLSTGGPNYGYTF